This TCR beta chain was obtained from a study of blood T cell repertoires in COVID-19. Some clones are missing from TCRdb's copy, which holds only in-frame ones; the method was immunoSEQ multiplex PCR. This sample carries 150,000 or so clones, around 82% of them seen once, and the ten largest clones take over 12%. Germline assignment: CDR1 LGHNT and CDR2 FRNRAP. Trimming left V 6 bases short and J 2 bases short, with 10 bases between. There are 13 residues in the CDR3. The source material was peripheral blood. This clonotype was obtained from a human donor with acute or convalescent COVID-19. The donor label of this sample is uncertain. The chain carries TRBV12-5 and TRBJ1-1, with TRBD1 as a possible D gene (5 bases). The DNA for the CDR3 is TGTGCTAGTGGGAGCAGGGTTAACACTGAAGCTTTCTTT. Amino acids: CASGSRVNTEAFF.